This T cell receptor beta chain is from a study of T cell responses to AZD1222 COVID-19 vaccine. Overall study results and limits: Unmutated variant regions reportedly attract nearly half of all spike-specific TCRs. Most donors were white British and more were female, and clonal diversity was possibly underestimated. Only six individuals given AZD1222 were seropositive at baseline.

Second-dose recipients at about 4 or about 12 weeks were treated as one pooled group. About this clone itself: The antigen is not known.

The repertoire was sequenced with immunoSEQ multiplex PCR; TCRdb's copy has only in-frame clones and lacks some. Here the sample spans tens of thousands of clones, 70% to 90% being singletons. Sequencing was performed on peripheral blood, taken 28 days after the second AZD1222 dose. The TCR was taken from an adult who received the AZD1222 COVID-19 vaccine.

Written as DNA, the CDR3 is TGTGCCAGCAGCCACCCGATGGGGGTGGCAGAGACCCAGTACTTC. Translation: CASSHPMGVAETQYF. The chain carries TRBV3-1 (or the pseudogene TRBV3-2) and TRBJ2-5; the D call may be TRBD1 or TRBD2 (5 bases each). The CDR3 spans 15 residues. Trimming pared 3 bases from V and 4 bases from J, leaving 15 bases between. Germline values: CDR1 LGHDT, CDR2 YNNKEL (reference sequence).